This entry concerns a single TCR beta chain. CDR1 SGHRS and CDR2 YFSETQ come from the germline V gene. The CDR3 spans 16 residues. Trimming removed 3 bases at V and 5 bases at J, with 20 bases between. The sample comes from a study of T cells in Graves' hyperthyroidism and ophthalmopathy. Researchers amplified the TCR beta CDR3 regions from RNA transcripts. A set of HTBI primers served as the primers for a first-round RT-PCR of the TCR CDR3. TCRdb called the multiplex PCR reads again in MiXCR, with one record for every CDR3 protein. The repertoire holds fewer than 250,000 distinct CDR3 sequences, with 15% to 20% as singletons.

The J gene is TRBJ2-5, the V gene TRBV5-1, with a weak D call TRBD1 (6 bases). Sequencing was carried out using blood. The clonotype comes from a woman aged 18 to 35 with Graves' ophthalmopathy. The CDR3 is CASSSKTLQGWETQYF. CDR3 nucleotides: TGCGCCAGCAGCTCAAAAACACTACAGGGTTGGGAGACCCAGTACTTC.